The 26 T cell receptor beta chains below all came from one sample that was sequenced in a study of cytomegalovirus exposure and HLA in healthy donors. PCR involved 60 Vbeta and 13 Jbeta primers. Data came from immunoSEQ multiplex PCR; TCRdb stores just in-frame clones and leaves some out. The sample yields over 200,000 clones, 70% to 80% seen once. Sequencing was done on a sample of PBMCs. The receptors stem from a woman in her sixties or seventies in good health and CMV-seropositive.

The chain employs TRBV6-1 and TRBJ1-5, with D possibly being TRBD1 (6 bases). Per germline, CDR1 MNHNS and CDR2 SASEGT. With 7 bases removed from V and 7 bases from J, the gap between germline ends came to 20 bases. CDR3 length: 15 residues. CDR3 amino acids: CASIITRGGRQPQHF. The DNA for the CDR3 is TGTGCCAGCATCATAACGCGGGGGGGCAGACAGCCCCAGCATTTT.

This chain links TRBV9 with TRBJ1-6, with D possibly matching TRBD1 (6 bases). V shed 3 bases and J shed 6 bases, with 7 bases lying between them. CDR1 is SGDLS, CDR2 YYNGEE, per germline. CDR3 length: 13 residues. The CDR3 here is CASSADSNSPLHF. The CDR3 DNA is TGTGCCAGCAGCGCGGACAGTAATTCACCCCTCCACTTT.

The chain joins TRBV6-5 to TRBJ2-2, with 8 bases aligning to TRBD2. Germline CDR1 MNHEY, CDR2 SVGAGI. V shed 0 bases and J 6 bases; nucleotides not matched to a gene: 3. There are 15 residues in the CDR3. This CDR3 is CASSYSPGGAGELFF. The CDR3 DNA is TGTGCCAGCAGTTACTCGCCCGGGGGGGCCGGGGAGCTGTTTTTT.

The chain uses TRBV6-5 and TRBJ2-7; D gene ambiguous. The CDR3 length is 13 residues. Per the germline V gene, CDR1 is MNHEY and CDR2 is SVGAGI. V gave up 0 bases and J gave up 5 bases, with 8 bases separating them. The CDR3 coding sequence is TGTGCCAGCAGTTACTCGATTGGGCACGAGCAGTACTTC. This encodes CASSYSIGHEQYF.

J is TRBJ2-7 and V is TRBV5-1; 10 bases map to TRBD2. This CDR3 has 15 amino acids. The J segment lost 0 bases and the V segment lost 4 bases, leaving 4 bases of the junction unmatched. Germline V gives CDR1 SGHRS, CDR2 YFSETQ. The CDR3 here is CASSPTSGLSYEQYF. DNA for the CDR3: TGCGCCAGCAGCCCGACTAGCGGGCTCTCCTACGAGCAGTACTTC.

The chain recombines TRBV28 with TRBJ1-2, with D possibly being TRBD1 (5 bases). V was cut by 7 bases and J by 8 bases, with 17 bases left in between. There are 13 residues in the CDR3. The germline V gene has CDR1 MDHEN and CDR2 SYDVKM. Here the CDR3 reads CASTLGQRYGYTF. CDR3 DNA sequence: TGTGCCAGCACGTTGGGGCAGAGGTACGGCTACACCTTC.

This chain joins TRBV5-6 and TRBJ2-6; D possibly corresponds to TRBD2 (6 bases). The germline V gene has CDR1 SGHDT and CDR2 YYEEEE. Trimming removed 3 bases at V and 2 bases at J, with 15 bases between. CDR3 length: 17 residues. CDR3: CASSSKGLIPGANVLTF. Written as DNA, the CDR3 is TGTGCCAGCAGCTCGAAGGGACTTATCCCTGGGGCCAACGTCCTGACTTTC.

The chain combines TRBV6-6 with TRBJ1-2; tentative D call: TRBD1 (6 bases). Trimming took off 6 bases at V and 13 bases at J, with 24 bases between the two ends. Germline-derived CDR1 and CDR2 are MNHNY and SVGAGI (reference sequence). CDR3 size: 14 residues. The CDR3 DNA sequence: TGTGCCAGCAGCCGGGGACAACCAGCTATGGCGGGCACCTTC. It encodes CASSRGQPAMAGTF.

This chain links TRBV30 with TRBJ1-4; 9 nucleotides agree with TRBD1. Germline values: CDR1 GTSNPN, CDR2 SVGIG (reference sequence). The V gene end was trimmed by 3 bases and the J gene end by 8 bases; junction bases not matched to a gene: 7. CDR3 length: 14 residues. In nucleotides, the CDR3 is TGTGCCTGGAGCCCCGGGACAGGGTGGGAAAAACTGTTTTTT. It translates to CAWSPGTGWEKLFF.

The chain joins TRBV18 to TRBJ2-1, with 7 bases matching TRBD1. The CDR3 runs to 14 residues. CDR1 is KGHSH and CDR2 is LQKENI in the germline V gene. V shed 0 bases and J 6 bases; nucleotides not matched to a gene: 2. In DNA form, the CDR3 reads TGTGCCAGCTCACCACCCGGGACAGTCAATGAGCAGTTCTTC. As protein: CASSPPGTVNEQFF.

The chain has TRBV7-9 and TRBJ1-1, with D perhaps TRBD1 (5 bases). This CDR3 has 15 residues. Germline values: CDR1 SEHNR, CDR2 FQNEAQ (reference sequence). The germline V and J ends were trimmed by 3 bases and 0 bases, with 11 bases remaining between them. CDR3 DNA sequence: TGTGCCAGCAGCTTCGGGCCGGACATGAACACTGAAGCTTTCTTT. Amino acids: CASSFGPDMNTEAFF. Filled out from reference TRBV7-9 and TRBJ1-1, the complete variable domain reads DTGVSQNPRHKITKRGQNVTFRCDPISEHNRLYWYRQTLGQGPEFLTYFQNEAQLEKSRLLSDRFSAERPKGSFSTLEIQRTEQGDSAMYLCASSFGPDMNTEAFFGQGTRLTVV.

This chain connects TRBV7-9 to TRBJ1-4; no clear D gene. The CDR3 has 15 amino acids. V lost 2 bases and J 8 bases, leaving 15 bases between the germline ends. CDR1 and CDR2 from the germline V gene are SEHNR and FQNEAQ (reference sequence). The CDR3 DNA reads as TGTGCCAGCAGCTTATCCATGGGCCTTGCGGAAAAACTGTTTTTT. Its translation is CASSLSMGLAEKLFF.

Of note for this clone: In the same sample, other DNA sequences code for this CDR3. The CDR3, as DNA: TGCGCCAGCAGCTTGGTGGCTAACACTGAAGCTTTCTTT. Translating gives CASSLVANTEAFF. The chain uses TRBV5-1 and TRBJ1-1; D unresolved. The CDR3 has 13 amino acids. Germline values: CDR1 SGHRS, CDR2 YFSETQ. Deletions cut 0 bases from V and 2 bases from J, with 5 bases between.

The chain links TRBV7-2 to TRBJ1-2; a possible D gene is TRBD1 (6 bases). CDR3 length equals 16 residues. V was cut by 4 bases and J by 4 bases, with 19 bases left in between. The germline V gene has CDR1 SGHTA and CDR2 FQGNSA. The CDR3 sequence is CASSSNPGQTLYGYTF. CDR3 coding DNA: TGTGCCAGCAGCTCGAACCCCGGACAGACCCTCTATGGCTACACCTTC.

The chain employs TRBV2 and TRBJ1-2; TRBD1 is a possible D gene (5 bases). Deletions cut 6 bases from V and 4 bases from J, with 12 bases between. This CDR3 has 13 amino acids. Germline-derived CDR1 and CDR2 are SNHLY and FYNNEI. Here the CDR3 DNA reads TGTGCCAGCAGGGCTGACAGCCCCTATGGCTACACCTTC. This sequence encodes CASRADSPYGYTF.

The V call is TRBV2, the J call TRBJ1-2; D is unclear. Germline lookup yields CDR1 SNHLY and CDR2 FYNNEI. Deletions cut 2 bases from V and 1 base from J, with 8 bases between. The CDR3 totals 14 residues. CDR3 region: CASSETQINYGYTF. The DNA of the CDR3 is TGTGCCAGCAGTGAAACACAGATTAACTATGGCTACACCTTC.

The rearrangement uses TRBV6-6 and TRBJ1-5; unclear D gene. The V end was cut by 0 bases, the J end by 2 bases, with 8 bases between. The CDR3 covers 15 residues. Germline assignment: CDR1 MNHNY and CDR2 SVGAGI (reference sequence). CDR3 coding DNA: TGTGCCAGCAGTTACTCGAGCAGGCGCAATCAGCCCCAGCATTTT. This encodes CASSYSSRRNQPQHF.

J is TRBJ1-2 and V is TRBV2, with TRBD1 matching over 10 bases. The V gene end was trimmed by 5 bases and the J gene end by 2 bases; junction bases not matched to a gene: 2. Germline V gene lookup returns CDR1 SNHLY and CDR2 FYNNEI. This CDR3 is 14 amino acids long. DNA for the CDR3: TGTGCCAGCAGTCCGACAGGGGGCAACTATGGCTACACCTTC. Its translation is CASSPTGGNYGYTF.

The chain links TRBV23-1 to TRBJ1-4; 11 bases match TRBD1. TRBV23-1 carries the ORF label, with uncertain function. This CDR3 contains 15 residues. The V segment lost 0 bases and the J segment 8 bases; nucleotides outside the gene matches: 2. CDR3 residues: CASSQSGTGGEKLFF. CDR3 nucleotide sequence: TGCGCCAGCAGTCAATCCGGGACAGGGGGGGAAAAACTGTTTTTT.

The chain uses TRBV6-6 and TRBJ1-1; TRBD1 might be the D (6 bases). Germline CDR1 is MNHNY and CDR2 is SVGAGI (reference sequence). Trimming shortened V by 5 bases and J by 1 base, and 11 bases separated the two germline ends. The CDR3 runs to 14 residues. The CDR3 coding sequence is TGTGCCAGCAGTACGACAGGTTCGAACACTGAAGCTTTCTTT. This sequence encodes CASSTTGSNTEAFF.

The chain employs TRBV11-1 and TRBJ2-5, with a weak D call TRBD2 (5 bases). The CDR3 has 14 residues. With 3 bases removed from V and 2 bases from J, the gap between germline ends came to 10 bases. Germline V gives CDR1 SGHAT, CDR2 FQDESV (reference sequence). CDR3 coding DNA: TGTGCCAGCAGCTTTGGACTCACTCAAGAGACCCAGTACTTC. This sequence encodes CASSFGLTQETQYF.

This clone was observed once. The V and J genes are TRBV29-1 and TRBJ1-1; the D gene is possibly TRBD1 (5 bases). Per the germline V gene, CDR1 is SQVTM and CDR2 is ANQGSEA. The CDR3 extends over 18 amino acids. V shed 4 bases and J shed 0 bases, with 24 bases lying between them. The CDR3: CSVGRLGGDVYMNTEAFF. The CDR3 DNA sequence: TGCAGCGTTGGGCGCCTCGGAGGGGACGTTTACATGAACACTGAAGCTTTCTTT.

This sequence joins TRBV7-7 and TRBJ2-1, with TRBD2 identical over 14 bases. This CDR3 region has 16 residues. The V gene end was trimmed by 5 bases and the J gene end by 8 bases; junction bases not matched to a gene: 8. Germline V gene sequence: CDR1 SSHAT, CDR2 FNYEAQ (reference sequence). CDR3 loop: CASSPGLAGVLDEQFF. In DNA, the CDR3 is TGTGCCAGCAGCCCGGGACTAGCGGGAGTTTTGGATGAGCAGTTCTTC.

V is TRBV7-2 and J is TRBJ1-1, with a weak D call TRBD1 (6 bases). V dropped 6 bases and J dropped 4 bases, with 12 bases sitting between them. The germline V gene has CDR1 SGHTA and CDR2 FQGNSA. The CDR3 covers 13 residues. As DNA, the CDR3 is TGTGCCAGCAGGATACAGGGAGCCACTGAAGCTTTCTTT. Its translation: CASRIQGATEAFF.

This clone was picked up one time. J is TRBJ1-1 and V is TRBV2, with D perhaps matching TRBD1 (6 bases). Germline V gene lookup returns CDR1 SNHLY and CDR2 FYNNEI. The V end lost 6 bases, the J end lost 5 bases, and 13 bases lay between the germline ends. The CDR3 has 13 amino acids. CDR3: CASRGQRETEAFF. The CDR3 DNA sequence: TGTGCCAGCAGAGGACAGCGGGAGACTGAAGCTTTCTTT.

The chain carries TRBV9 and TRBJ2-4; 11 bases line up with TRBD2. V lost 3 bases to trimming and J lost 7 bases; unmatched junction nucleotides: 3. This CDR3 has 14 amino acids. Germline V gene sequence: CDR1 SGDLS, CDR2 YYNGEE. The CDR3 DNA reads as TGTGCCAGCAGCGATCTAGCGGGGGGTAACATTCAGTACTTC. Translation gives CASSDLAGGNIQYF.